This T cell receptor beta chain was recorded in a study of blood T cell repertoires in COVID-19. Across the whole study: Italy, Spain and the United States were the sources of the convalescent and acute COVID-19 samples. PBMCs, B-cell-depleted T cells, or T cells were the source of the cDNA or gDNA that made up the material.

Between the trimmed V and J ends, which lost 0 bases and 5 bases, there was a span of 8 bases. Germline CDR1 is SGHVS and CDR2 is FQNEAQ. CDR3 length equals 13 residues. In the authors' workflow: Researchers report that nucleated cell counts were estimated from reference gene primer amplification. The repertoire was sequenced with immunoSEQ multiplex PCR; TCRdb's copy has only in-frame clones and lacks some. The D gene and trimming were derived from the DNA, and the V and J assignments and clone size from that table. The sample has 65,000 to 95,000 clones, approximately 92% seen once; the top ten hold about 9.1%.

The origin of this receptor is an elderly man with acute or convalescent COVID-19. Sequences were obtained from peripheral blood. V and J are TRBV7-8 and TRBJ2-7, with unresolved D. The chain's CDR3 is CASSLAYRDEQYF. CDR3 sequence (DNA): TGTGCCAGCAGCTTAGCGTACCGGGACGAGCAGTACTTC. The full variable domain, its missing parts supplied by reference TRBV7-8 and TRBJ2-7, is GAGVSQSPRYKVAKRGQDVALRCDPISGHVSLFWYQQALGQGPEFLTYFQNEAQLDKSGLPSDRFFAERPEGSVSTLKIQRTQQEDSAVYLCASSLAYRDEQYFGPGTRLTVT.